This passage covers 8 T cell receptor beta chains from one sample sequenced in a study of blood T cell repertoires in COVID-19 (TCRdb year 2020). The library was built by means of the immunoSEQ multiplex PCR assay. TCRdb stores this immuneACCESS table with in-frame sequences only. Part of the clones is absent; in the studies checked, under half of the shortfall reflects unresolved V genes, and no reason is known for the rest. The sample yields 300,000 to 400,000 clones; 65% to 90% were counted once. Approximately 4.6% of the sample is in the top ten clones. Sample: PBMCs or T cells enriched from blood (not recorded which). These receptor sequences come from a woman aged 40-49 years with acute COVID-19.

The chain is built from TRBV7-2 and TRBJ2-5; 7 bases match TRBD2. CDR3 length: 14 residues. Germline CDR1 SGHTA, CDR2 FQGNSA. V was pared by 7 bases and J by 2 bases, with 7 bases of the junction left unmatched. In DNA, the CDR3 is TGTGCCAGCACCCTCGGGGGGAAACAAGAGACCCAGTACTTC. Translation gives CASTLGGKQETQYF.

In its sample, this clone was seen a few times. This rearrangement joins TRBV13 to TRBJ2-1; 8 nucleotides match TRBD1. Germline CDR1 is PRHDT and CDR2 is FYEKMQ (reference sequence). Germline trimming cut 5 bases from V and 13 bases from J; bases unmatched to any gene: 10. CDR3 length: 13 amino acids. DNA of the CDR3: TGTGCCAGCAGCATCGAACCGGGACAGGCACAGTTCTTC. Translated, it gives CASSIEPGQAQFF.

This CDR3 is CASSRQGNYNSPLHF. CDR3 DNA sequence: TGTGCCAGCAGTAGACAGGGGAACTATAATTCACCCCTCCACTTT. The rearrangement joins TRBV7-8 to TRBJ1-6, with 8 bases that match TRBD1. CDR3 length: 15 amino acids. Unmatched junction bases numbered 4, after V lost 6 bases and J lost 3 bases. Germline V CDR1 and CDR2: SGHVS, FQNEAQ.

The chain employs TRBV28 and TRBJ1-1; 7 bases map to TRBD1. Trimming took 4 bases from V and 1 from J; bases not matched to a gene: 9. Per the germline V gene, CDR1 is MDHEN and CDR2 is SYDVKM. This CDR3 contains 16 residues. DNA of the CDR3: TGTGCCAGCAGTTCCTCCCTGGGACAGCAGAACACTGAAGCTTTCTTT. Translation: CASSSSLGQQNTEAFF.

V usage is TRBV27 and J usage is TRBJ2-3; the match to TRBD2 covers 11 bases. This CDR3 has 16 residues. After removal of 5 bases from V and 2 bases from J, the junction contained 6 bases not matched to a gene. Germline CDR1 reads MNHEY; CDR2 reads SMNVEV (reference sequence). CDR3 sequence (DNA): TGTGCCAGCAGTCGCGGGACTAGCGGTTCCACAGATACGCAGTATTTT. Its protein is CASSRGTSGSTDTQYF.

The CDR3 is CASSQGGVNTEAFF. CDR3 DNA: TGTGCCAGCAGCCAAGGGGGGGTGAACACTGAAGCTTTCTTT. The chain has TRBV14 and TRBJ1-1, with a weak D call TRBD1 (5 bases). Germline-derived CDR1 and CDR2 are SGHDN and FVKESK. Trimming removed 1 base from V and 0 bases from J, with 6 bases in between. The CDR3 sequence is 14 residues long. Looking up the rest from reference TRBV14 and TRBJ1-1 gives the full variable domain: EAGVTQFPSHSVIEKGQTVTLRCDPISGHDNLYWYRRVMGKEIKFLLHFVKESKQDESGMPNNRFLAERTGGTYSTLKVQPAELEDSGVYFCASSQGGVNTEAFFGQGTRLTVV.

This clone showed up just a few times. The chain uses TRBV5-1 and TRBJ1-1, with TRBD1 identical over 10 bases. Trimming took 4 bases from V and 5 from J; bases not matched to a gene: 8. This CDR3 comprises 15 residues. The germline CDR1 and CDR2 sequences are SGHRS and YFSETQ. CDR3 loop: CASSIVRTGGTEAFF. The CDR3 DNA reads as TGCGCCAGCAGCATAGTAAGGACAGGGGGGACTGAAGCTTTCTTT.

The chain combines TRBV11-2 with TRBJ2-5, with 11 bases identical to TRBD1. The germline V gene encodes CDR1 SGHAT and CDR2 FQNNGV. The CDR3 contains 14 residues. Losses at the gene ends were 4 bases for V and 3 bases for J; bases not matched to a gene: 1. The CDR3 loop is CASSWGQGEETQYF. Written as DNA, the CDR3 is TGTGCCAGCAGCTGGGGACAGGGGGAAGAGACCCAGTACTTC. The whole variable domain, remainder taken from reference TRBV11-2 and TRBJ2-5, is EAGVAQSPRYKIIEKRQSVAFWCNPISGHATLYWYQQILGQGPKLLIQFQNNGVVDDSQLPKDRFSAERLKGVDSTLKIQPAKLEDSAVYLCASSWGQGEETQYFGPGTRLLVL.